A single sample gave rise to the 29 T cell receptor beta chains below, sequenced in a study of blood T cell repertoires in COVID-19 (TCRdb year 2020). The library was obtained by the immunoSEQ multiplex PCR assay. In TCRdb, the immuneACCESS table is reduced to in-frame sequences with V and J assigned. These tables do not hold every clone; where another copy was compared, an unresolved V gene accounts for under half, and the others remain unexplained. This sample lists about 430,000 clones; around nine tenths were detected once. The ten largest clones add up to 0.8% to 0.85% of the sample. Sequencing was carried out using peripheral blood. Receptor source: a young man with COVID-19, enrolled during active disease.

This sequence joins TRBV5-4 and TRBJ2-3; 8 nucleotides line up with TRBD1. The CDR3 has 16 residues. Germline V gene lookup returns CDR1 SGHNT and CDR2 YYREEE (reference sequence). With 0 bases clipped from V and 2 bases from J, the junction kept 5 bases outside the gene matches. The CDR3 bases are TGTGCCAGCAGCTTGGCTCCGGGACAGGACACAGATACGCAGTATTTT. It codes for CASSLAPGQDTDTQYF.

The chain is built from TRBV10-1 and TRBJ2-2, with 7 positions matching TRBD2. CDR3 length equals 14 residues. Trimming removed 3 bases from V and 10 bases from J; junction bases left unmatched: 8. Per the germline V gene, CDR1 is WNHNN and CDR2 is SYGVQD (reference sequence). CDR3 sequence (DNA): TGCGCCAGCAGTGAAGGGCGGGAGCGCGCGGAGCTGTTTTTT. This translates into CASSEGRERAELFF.

This rearrangement joins TRBV3-1 (or the pseudogene TRBV3-2) to TRBJ2-1; TRBD1 matches at 8 bases. Looked up from germline, CDR1 is LGHDT and CDR2 is YNNKEL (reference sequence). CDR3 length: 15 amino acids. V lost 1 base and J lost 6; bases outside the gene matches: 5. The CDR3 reads CASSQARTGFNEQFF. CDR3 bases: TGTGCCAGCAGCCAAGCCCGGACAGGGTTCAATGAGCAGTTCTTC.

The chain combines TRBV11-3 with TRBJ2-1, with 11 positions matching TRBD2. Germline CDR1 reads SGHNT; CDR2 reads YENEEA. This CDR3 has 13 amino acids. The V segment lost 5 bases and the J segment 9 bases; nucleotides outside the gene matches: 3. As DNA, the CDR3 is TGTGCCAGCAGCCCCGGACTAGCGGGTGAGCAGTTCTTC. Protein: CASSPGLAGEQFF.

V and J are TRBV6-2 or TRBV6-3 and TRBJ2-3, with 7 bases that match TRBD2. The germline V gene has CDR1 MNHEY and CDR2 SVGEGT. The CDR3 is 15 residues long. The junction had 4 bases not matched to a gene; V was cut back by 2 bases and J by 2 bases. The CDR3 sequence: CASSYNERDTDTQYF. CDR3 in DNA: TGTGCCAGCAGTTACAATGAGCGGGACACAGATACGCAGTATTTT.

J is TRBJ2-7 and V is TRBV3-1 (or the pseudogene TRBV3-2); 8 bases align to TRBD1. Germline assignment: CDR1 LGHDT and CDR2 YNNKEL (reference sequence). The CDR3 length is 16 residues. J gave up 4 bases and V 1 base, and 9 bases lay outside the gene matches. Written as DNA, the CDR3 is TGTGCCAGCAGCCAAGGGACAGGGTTGGGATTTTACGAGCAGTACTTC. Its protein is CASSQGTGLGFYEQYF.

The rearrangement uses TRBV6-5 and TRBJ1-2; 9 bases agree with TRBD1. After removal of 8 bases from V and 4 bases from J, the junction contained 11 bases not matched to a gene. The CDR3 runs 15 residues. Looked up from germline, CDR1 is MNHEY and CDR2 is SVGAGI. CDR3 amino acids: CASGGTGPRGYGYTF. The DNA of the CDR3 is TGTGCCAGCGGCGGGACAGGGCCCCGAGGCTATGGCTACACCTTC.

The chain is built from TRBV3-1 (or the pseudogene TRBV3-2) and TRBJ2-5; 11 bases agree with TRBD2. V was pared by 1 base and J by 2 bases, with 6 bases of the junction left unmatched. This CDR3 has 17 amino acids. The germline V gene encodes CDR1 LGHDT and CDR2 YNNKEL (reference sequence). The CDR3 spells CASSQGTSGPGQETQYF. The CDR3 region has the DNA TGTGCCAGCAGCCAAGGGACTAGCGGGCCAGGACAAGAGACCCAGTACTTC.

This clone showed up just once. In nucleotides, the CDR3 is TGTGCCAGTAGTATCGGGCAGGGAATGAATGAGCAGTTCTTC. Translating it yields CASSIGQGMNEQFF. The chain uses TRBV19 and TRBJ2-1; perhaps TRBD1 as D (5 bases). The V gene lost 3 bases and the J gene lost 7 bases, with 13 bases spanning the gap. Germline values: CDR1 LNHDA, CDR2 SQIVND (reference sequence). CDR3 length equals 14 residues.

The chain couples TRBV5-1 to TRBJ2-3; 13 nucleotides align to TRBD2. The CDR3 runs 16 residues. V shed 3 bases and J 1 base; nucleotides not matched to a gene: 2. CDR1 is SGHRS and CDR2 is YFSETQ in the germline V gene. In DNA form, the CDR3 reads TGCGCCAGCAGCTCCGGGACTAGCGGGGGCACAGATACGCAGTATTTT. Its protein is CASSSGTSGGTDTQYF.

The chain has TRBV29-1 and TRBJ1-1; 7 nucleotides match TRBD1. The CDR3 covers 13 residues. Looked up from germline, CDR1 is SQVTM and CDR2 is ANQGSEA. The V and J ends lost 7 bases and 4 bases, in that order; junction bases with no gene match: 9. In DNA form, the CDR3 reads TGCAGCGCCCGGACAGGTGGCATCACTGAAGCTTTCTTT. This sequence encodes CSARTGGITEAFF. The full variable domain, with the rest looked up from reference TRBV29-1 and TRBJ1-1, is SAVISQKPSRDICQRGTSLTIQCQVDSQVTMMFWYRQQPGQSLTLIATANQGSEATYESGFVIDKFPISRPNLTFSTLTVSNMSPEDSSIYLCSARTGGITEAFFGQGTRLTVV.

This chain links TRBV28 with TRBJ1-1; possible D gene TRBD1, 5 bases. Trimming took 3 bases from V and 11 from J, leaving 10 bases between them. CDR1 and CDR2 from the germline V gene are MDHEN and SYDVKM. The CDR3 has 11 residues. The CDR3 sequence is CASSLAAGAFF. In DNA form, the CDR3 reads TGTGCCAGCAGTTTGGCGGCAGGGGCTTTCTTT.

V is TRBV7-8 and J is TRBJ1-5; no reliable D call. CDR3 length equals 15 residues. V was cut by 1 base and J by 0 bases, with 7 bases left in between. Germline loops: CDR1 SGHVS, CDR2 FQNEAQ. The CDR3 DNA reads as TGTGCCAGCAGCTTAGGAGATAATAGCAATCAGCCCCAGCATTTT. Its translation is CASSLGDNSNQPQHF.

This clone was counted between two and nine times. The chain recombines TRBV7-8 with TRBJ1-1, with D possibly TRBD1 on 5 matching bases. V gave up 0 bases and J gave up 0 bases, with 8 bases separating them. CDR1 is SGHVS and CDR2 is FQNEAQ in the germline V gene. CDR3 length: 15 residues. The CDR3: CASSLAGGLNTEAFF. CDR3 sequence (DNA): TGTGCCAGCAGCTTAGCGGGGGGACTGAACACTGAAGCTTTCTTT.

This clone appeared a single time. V gene TRBV9 combines with J gene TRBJ2-3, with D tentatively TRBD2 (6 bases). This CDR3 is 17 amino acids long. Germline V gene sequence: CDR1 SGDLS, CDR2 YYNGEE. V was clipped by 0 bases and J by 1 base, with 15 bases between them. CDR3 coding DNA: TGTGCCAGCAGCGTAGGGGGACTTGGAGGGGGCACAGATACGCAGTATTTT. It translates to CASSVGGLGGGTDTQYF.

The chain uses TRBV29-1 and TRBJ1-1, with D unresolved. V lost 4 bases and J lost 0, with 9 bases in between. The germline V gene has CDR1 SQVTM and CDR2 ANQGSEA. This CDR3 comprises 13 residues. The CDR3 DNA follows: TGCAGCGTTGCAAACATATTGAACACTGAAGCTTTCTTT. Translation gives CSVANILNTEAFF. Supplemented by reference TRBV29-1 and TRBJ1-1, the full variable domain reads SAVISQKPSRDICQRGTSLTIQCQVDSQVTMMFWYRQQPGQSLTLIATANQGSEATYESGFVIDKFPISRPNLTFSTLTVSNMSPEDSSIYLCSVANILNTEAFFGQGTRLTVV.

The chain is built from TRBV5-1 and TRBJ2-3, with D perhaps TRBD1 (6 bases). Germline CDR1 reads SGHRS; CDR2 reads YFSETQ. The CDR3 length is 13 residues. V was shortened by 5 bases and J by 3 bases, with 10 bases between the two germline ends. The chain's CDR3 is CASSRTGTDTQYF. As DNA, the CDR3 is TGCGCCAGCAGTCGCACAGGGACAGATACGCAGTATTTT.

This chain links TRBV11-2 with TRBJ2-5; 10 bases fit TRBD1. Germline CDR1 reads SGHAT; CDR2 reads FQNNGV. The ends lost 1 base at V and 6 bases at J; junction bases unmatched: 5. This CDR3 has 15 amino acids. The CDR3 DNA reads as TGTGCCAGCAGCTTAGCGACAGGGGGCAGCCAGACCCAGTACTTC. Its translation: CASSLATGGSQTQYF.

The chain combines TRBV6-5 with TRBJ2-4, with D possibly being TRBD1 (5 bases). The CDR3 extends over 13 amino acids. Trimming stripped 10 bases from V and 5 bases from J, with 15 bases between. Per the germline V gene, CDR1 is MNHEY and CDR2 is SVGAGI. The CDR3 nucleotides read TGTGCCATCCTAAGGGGTGCCGAAAACATTCAGTACTTC. It translates to CAILRGAENIQYF.

The chain is built from TRBV9 and TRBJ1-4; D is ambiguous. The V gene's germline CDR1 is SGDLS and CDR2 YYNGEE. The CDR3 has 14 amino acids. Trimming cost V 3 bases and J 5 bases, with 11 bases left between them. This CDR3 reads CASSATAGNEKLFF. CDR3 nucleotide sequence: TGTGCCAGCAGCGCGACCGCGGGAAATGAAAAACTGTTTTTT.

This clone was observed many times. This chain connects TRBV24-1 to TRBJ1-2; 10 bases match TRBD1. The CDR3 length is 17 residues. With V trimmed by 2 bases and J by 6 bases, 11 bases remained unmatched. From germline, CDR1 is KGHDR and CDR2 SFDVKD. As DNA, the CDR3 is TGTGCCACCAGTGATTCATCCGGGACAGGGGATAGGAATGGCTACACCTTC. This codes for CATSDSSGTGDRNGYTF.

The chain links TRBV19 to TRBJ1-2; unclear D gene. With 2 bases removed from V and 0 bases from J, the gap between germline ends came to 7 bases. The germline CDR1 and CDR2 sequences are LNHDA and SQIVND (reference sequence). This CDR3 has 14 amino acids. This CDR3 reads CASSIWRTNYGYTF. In nucleotides, the CDR3 is TGTGCCAGTAGTATATGGAGGACTAACTATGGCTACACCTTC. Looking up the rest from reference TRBV19 and TRBJ1-2 gives the full variable domain: DGGITQSPKYLFRKEGQNVTLSCEQNLNHDAMYWYRQDPGQGLRLIYYSQIVNDFQKGDIAEGYSVSREKKESFPLTVTSAQKNPTAFYLCASSIWRTNYGYTFGSGTRLTVV.

The chain is built from TRBV6-2 or TRBV6-3 and TRBJ2-7; 7 positions agree with TRBD1. With V trimmed by 5 bases and J by 5 bases, 6 bases remained unmatched. The CDR3 is 13 amino acids. Per the germline V gene, CDR1 is MNHEY and CDR2 is SVGEGT. CDR3 amino acids: CASSQTGSHEQYF. The DNA for the CDR3 is TGTGCCAGCAGTCAGACAGGGTCCCACGAGCAGTACTTC.

The chain combines TRBV30 with TRBJ1-1; 8 bases align to TRBD1. There are 15 residues in the CDR3. Germline CDR1 is GTSNPN and CDR2 is SVGIG (reference sequence). V lost 1 base and J lost 0; bases outside the gene matches: 4. DNA for the CDR3: TGTGCCTGGAGTGAAGCGACAGGGGTGAACACTGAAGCTTTCTTT. It codes for CAWSEATGVNTEAFF.

The chain couples TRBV9 to TRBJ2-3; D may be TRBD2 (5 bases). The CDR3 has 16 residues. Germline CDR1 and CDR2: SGDLS and YYNGEE. V was shortened by 0 bases and J by 4 bases, with 15 bases between the two germline ends. CDR3 bases: TGTGCCAGCAGCGTAGGCCGAGGGAGAGGTCCAGATACGCAGTATTTT. Translating gives CASSVGRGRGPDTQYF.

The chain joins TRBV6-5 to TRBJ2-3; D is unclear. This CDR3 contains 13 residues. CDR1 MNHEY and CDR2 SVGAGI come from the germline V gene. Trimming left V 7 bases short and J 0 bases short, with 8 bases between. Here the CDR3 DNA reads TGTGCCAGCACCCCCGGGAGCACAGATACGCAGTATTTT. Translation: CASTPGSTDTQYF.

The V gene is TRBV28, the J gene TRBJ1-1, with D unresolved. The CDR3 totals 14 residues. Trimming removed 2 bases from V and 1 base from J, with 8 bases in between. Germline V gene lookup returns CDR1 MDHEN and CDR2 SYDVKM. CDR3 protein: CASSLSPRNTEAFF. In DNA form, the CDR3 reads TGTGCCAGCAGTTTAAGTCCCAGGAACACTGAAGCTTTCTTT.

V usage is TRBV6-5 and J usage is TRBJ2-7, with a tentative D call TRBD2 (7 bases). V lost 0 bases and J lost 10, with 16 bases in between. The CDR3 consists of 14 residues. From germline, CDR1 is MNHEY and CDR2 SVGAGI. In nucleotides, the CDR3 is TGTGCCAGCAGTTACTCGATCAGGGGAGGGGATCAGTACTTC. Amino acids: CASSYSIRGGDQYF.

The J gene is TRBJ1-5, the V gene TRBV6-5; a weak D match, TRBD1 (5 bases). V was clipped by 8 bases and J by 2 bases, with 16 bases between them. Germline CDR1 is MNHEY and CDR2 is SVGAGI. This CDR3 is built from 15 residues. The DNA of the CDR3 is TGTGCCAGCCTCTCAGGGAGGGCCGGCAATCAGCCCCAGCATTTT. As protein: CASLSGRAGNQPQHF.